This passage covers 7 T cell receptor beta chains from one sample sequenced in a study of cytomegalovirus exposure and HLA in healthy donors. PCR used 60 Vbeta primers and 13 Jbeta primers. Method: immunoSEQ multiplex PCR; TCRdb's copy keeps in-frame clones and lacks some. The sample includes more than 95,000 clones, 64% seen only once; the top ten take 3% to 3.5%. The source material was PBMCs. The receptors originated from a man between 60 and 75 years old in good health and CMV-seronegative.

V gene TRBV19 combines with J gene TRBJ2-7; D possibly corresponds to TRBD1 (6 bases). Germline CDR1 and CDR2: LNHDA and SQIVND (reference sequence). Trimming shortened V by 5 bases and J by 3 bases, and 20 bases separated the two germline ends. The CDR3 extends over 16 amino acids. The CDR3 nucleotides are TGTGCCAGTAGTCCCCTCACAGGGCACAAAAACTACGAGCAGTACTTC. This encodes CASSPLTGHKNYEQYF. Complete variable domain (other parts from reference TRBV19 and TRBJ2-7): DGGITQSPKYLFRKEGQNVTLSCEQNLNHDAMYWYRQDPGQGLRLIYYSQIVNDFQKGDIAEGYSVSREKKESFPLTVTSAQKNPTAFYLCASSPLTGHKNYEQYFGPGTRLTVT.

This clone was counted only a few times. CDR3 protein: CASSLGQNYEQYF. Written as DNA, the CDR3 is TGTGCCAGCAGCTTGGGACAGAACTACGAGCAGTACTTC. The J gene is TRBJ2-7, the V gene TRBV5-4, with D perhaps matching TRBD1 (5 bases). The germline CDR1 and CDR2 sequences are SGHNT and YYREEE (reference sequence). Between the trimmed V and J ends, which lost 0 bases and 3 bases, there was a span of 7 bases. This CDR3 contains 13 residues.

This clone was seen more than once but under ten times. The DNA of the CDR3 is TGTGCCAGCAGAAAAACCGGGACAGGGGGTTACGAGCAGTACTTC. This translates into CASRKTGTGGYEQYF. The gene calls are TRBV5-4 and TRBJ2-7; TRBD1 aligns across 11 bases. There are 15 residues in the CDR3. CDR1 SGHNT and CDR2 YYREEE come from the germline V gene (reference sequence). Unmatched junction bases numbered 8, after V lost 5 bases and J lost 4 bases.

V and J are TRBV5-1 and TRBJ1-1; TRBD1 matches 10 bases. Trimming at V came to 4 bases and at J to 5 bases, leaving 11 bases not matched to a gene. The CDR3 totals 16 residues. Germline V lookup: CDR1 SGHRS, CDR2 YFSETQ. CDR3: CASSRGQGSVRTEAFF. CDR3 coding DNA: TGCGCCAGCAGCAGGGGACAGGGGTCGGTAAGGACTGAAGCTTTCTTT.

The CDR3 DNA reads TGCGCCAGCACCCTAAGCGGGGAGCGAGGAGATACGCAGTATTTT. Its translation is CASTLSGERGDTQYF. The V gene is TRBV5-1, the J gene TRBJ2-3; 7 bases align to TRBD2. V trimming: 6 bases; J trimming: 5 bases; junction bases outside the gene matches: 12. Germline CDR1 reads SGHRS; CDR2 reads YFSETQ. This CDR3 has 15 amino acids.

This chain joins TRBV4-1 and TRBJ1-5, with TRBD1 identical over 9 bases. CDR1 is MGHRA and CDR2 is YSYEKL in the germline V gene. The CDR3 consists of 16 residues. The trim removed 2 bases at V and 4 bases at J, leaving 6 bases unmatched. The CDR3 nucleotides are TGCGCCAGCAGCCAACCGGACAGGGGCCGAAATCAGCCCCAGCATTTT. Translated: CASSQPDRGRNQPQHF.

The rearrangement joins TRBV9 to TRBJ2-1; TRBD1 matches at 10 bases. The trim removed 6 bases at V and 3 bases at J, leaving 6 bases unmatched. The CDR3 runs to 15 residues. The germline V gene encodes CDR1 SGDLS and CDR2 YYNGEE. In DNA form, the CDR3 reads TGTGCCAGCACCCGGGGGGACAGGGGCTACAATGAGCAGTTCTTC. Translating gives CASTRGDRGYNEQFF.